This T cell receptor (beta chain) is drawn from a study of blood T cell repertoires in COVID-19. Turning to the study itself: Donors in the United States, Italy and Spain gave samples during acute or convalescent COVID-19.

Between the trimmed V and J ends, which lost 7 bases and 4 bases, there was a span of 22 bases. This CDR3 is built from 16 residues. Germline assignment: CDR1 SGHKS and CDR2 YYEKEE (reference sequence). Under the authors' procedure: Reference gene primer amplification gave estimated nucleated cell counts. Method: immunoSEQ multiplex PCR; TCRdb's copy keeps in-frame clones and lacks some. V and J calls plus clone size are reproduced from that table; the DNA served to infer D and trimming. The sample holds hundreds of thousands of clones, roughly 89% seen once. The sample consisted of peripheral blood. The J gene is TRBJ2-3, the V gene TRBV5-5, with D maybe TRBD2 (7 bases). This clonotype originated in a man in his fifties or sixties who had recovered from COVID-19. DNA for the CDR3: TGTGCCAGCTCCCGTGGAGGGGGGGGGTTCGCAGATACGCAGTATTTT. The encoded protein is CASSRGGGGFADTQYF.